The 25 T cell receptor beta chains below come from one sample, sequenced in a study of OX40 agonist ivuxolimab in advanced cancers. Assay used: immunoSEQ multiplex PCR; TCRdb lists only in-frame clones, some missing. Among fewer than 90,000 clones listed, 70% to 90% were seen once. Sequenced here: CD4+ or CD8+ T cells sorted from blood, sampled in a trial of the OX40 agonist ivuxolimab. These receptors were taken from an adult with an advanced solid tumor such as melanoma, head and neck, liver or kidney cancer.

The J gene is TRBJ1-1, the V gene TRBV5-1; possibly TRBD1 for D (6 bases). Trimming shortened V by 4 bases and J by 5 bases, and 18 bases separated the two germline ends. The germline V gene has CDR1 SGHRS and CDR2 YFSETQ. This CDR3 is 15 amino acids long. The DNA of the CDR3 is TGCGCCAGCAGCCCGAACGCAGGGGCAGATACTGAAGCTTTCTTT. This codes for CASSPNAGADTEAFF.

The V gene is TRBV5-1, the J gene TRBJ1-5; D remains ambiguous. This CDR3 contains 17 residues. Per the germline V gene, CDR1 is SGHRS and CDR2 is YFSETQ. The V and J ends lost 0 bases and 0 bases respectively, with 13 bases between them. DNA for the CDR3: TGCGCCAGCAGCTTGGGTTCACACAGACTTAGCAATCAGCCCCAGCATTTT. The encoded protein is CASSLGSHRLSNQPQHF.

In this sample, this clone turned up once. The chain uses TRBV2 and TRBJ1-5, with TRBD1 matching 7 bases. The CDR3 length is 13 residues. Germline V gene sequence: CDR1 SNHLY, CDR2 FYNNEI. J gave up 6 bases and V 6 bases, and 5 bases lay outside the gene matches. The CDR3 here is CASRGTAGQPQHF. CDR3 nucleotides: TGTGCCAGCAGAGGGACAGCAGGTCAGCCCCAGCATTTT.

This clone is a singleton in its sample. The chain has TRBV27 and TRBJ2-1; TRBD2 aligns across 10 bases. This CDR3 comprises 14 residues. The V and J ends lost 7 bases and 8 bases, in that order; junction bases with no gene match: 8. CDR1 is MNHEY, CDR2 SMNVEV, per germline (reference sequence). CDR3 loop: CASKRSGGAYEQFF. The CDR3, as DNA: TGTGCCAGCAAAAGGAGCGGGGGGGCGTATGAGCAGTTCTTC.

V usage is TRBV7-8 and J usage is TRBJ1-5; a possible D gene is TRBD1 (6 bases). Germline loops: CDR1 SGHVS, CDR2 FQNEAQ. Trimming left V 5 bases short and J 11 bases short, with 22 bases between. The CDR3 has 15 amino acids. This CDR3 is CASSPRTPREGAQHF. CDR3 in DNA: TGTGCCAGCAGCCCGAGGACACCTCGTGAGGGGGCCCAGCATTTT.

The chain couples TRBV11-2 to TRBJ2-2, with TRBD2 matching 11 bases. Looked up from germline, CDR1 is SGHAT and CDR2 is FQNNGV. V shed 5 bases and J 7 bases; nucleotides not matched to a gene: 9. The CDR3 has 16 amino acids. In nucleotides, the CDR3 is TGTGCCAGCAGCCCCCGTAGCGGGGGGGCGGTCGGGGAGCTGTTTTTT. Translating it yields CASSPRSGGAVGELFF.

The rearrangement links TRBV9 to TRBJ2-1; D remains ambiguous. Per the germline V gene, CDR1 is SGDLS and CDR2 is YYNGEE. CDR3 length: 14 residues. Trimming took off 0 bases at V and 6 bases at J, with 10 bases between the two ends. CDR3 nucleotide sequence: TGTGCCAGCAGCGTAGTTTTGAATGGCAATGAGCAGTTCTTC. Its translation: CASSVVLNGNEQFF.

DNA of the CDR3: TGTGCCAGCACCCCCCATAATCAGCCCCAGCATTTT. This translates into CASTPHNQPQHF. This chain joins TRBV21-1 and TRBJ1-5; the D segment call TRBD1 is taken from the table without a DNA check. TRBV21-1 is noted as a pseudogene. This CDR3 has 12 amino acids.

CDR3 in DNA: TGTGCCAGTAGTATGGGACAGGGATCGGGCTCTGGGGCCAACGTCCTGACTTTC. Protein product: CASSMGQGSGSGANVLTF. The V gene is TRBV19, the J gene TRBJ2-6; 9 bases are a match to TRBD1. Trimming at V came to 3 bases and at J to 0 bases, leaving 6 bases not matched to a gene. The CDR3 has 18 residues. CDR1 and CDR2 from the germline V gene are LNHDA and SQIVND (reference sequence). Drawing the rest from reference TRBV19 and TRBJ2-6, the complete variable domain is DGGITQSPKYLFRKEGQNVTLSCEQNLNHDAMYWYRQDPGQGLRLIYYSQIVNDFQKGDIAEGYSVSREKKESFPLTVTSAQKNPTAFYLCASSMGQGSGSGANVLTFGAGSRLTVL.

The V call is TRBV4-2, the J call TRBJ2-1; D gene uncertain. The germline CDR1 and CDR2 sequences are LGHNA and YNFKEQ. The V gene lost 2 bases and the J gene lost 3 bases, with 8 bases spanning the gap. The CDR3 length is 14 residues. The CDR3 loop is CASSQSLLYNEQFF. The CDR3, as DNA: TGTGCCAGCAGCCAAAGCCTCCTCTACAATGAGCAGTTCTTC.

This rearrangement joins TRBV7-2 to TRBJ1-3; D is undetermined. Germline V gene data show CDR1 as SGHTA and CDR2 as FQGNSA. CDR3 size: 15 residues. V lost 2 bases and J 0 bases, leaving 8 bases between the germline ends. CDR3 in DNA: TGTGCCAGCAGCTTACCGTCGGTCTCTGGAAACACCATATATTTT. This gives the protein CASSLPSVSGNTIYF. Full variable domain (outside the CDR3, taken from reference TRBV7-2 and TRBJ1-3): GAGVSQSPSNKVTEKGKDVELRCDPISGHTALYWYRQSLGQGLEFLIYFQGNSAPDKSGLPSDRFSAERTGGSVSTLTIQRTQQEDSAVYLCASSLPSVSGNTIYFGEGSWLTVV.

The DNA for the CDR3 is TGTGCCAGCAGTGCGTCCGGCAGTAGCACAGATACGCAGTATTTT. This gives the protein CASSASGSSTDTQYF. V gene TRBV2 combines with J gene TRBJ2-3; D not resolved. The V end was cut by 4 bases, the J end by 0 bases, with 11 bases between. Germline values: CDR1 SNHLY, CDR2 FYNNEI. The CDR3 consists of 15 residues.

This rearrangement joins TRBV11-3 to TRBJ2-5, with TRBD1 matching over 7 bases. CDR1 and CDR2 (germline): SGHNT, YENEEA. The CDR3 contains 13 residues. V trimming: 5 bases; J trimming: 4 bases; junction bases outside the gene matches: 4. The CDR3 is CASSPHRGETQYF. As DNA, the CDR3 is TGTGCCAGCAGCCCTCACAGGGGAGAGACCCAGTACTTC.

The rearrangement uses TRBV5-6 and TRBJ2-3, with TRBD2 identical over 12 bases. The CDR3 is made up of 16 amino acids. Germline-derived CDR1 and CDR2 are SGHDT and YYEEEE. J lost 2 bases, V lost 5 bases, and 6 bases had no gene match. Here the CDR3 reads CASSLLAGGPTDTQYF. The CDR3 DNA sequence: TGTGCCAGCAGTTTACTAGCGGGGGGACCCACAGATACGCAGTATTTT. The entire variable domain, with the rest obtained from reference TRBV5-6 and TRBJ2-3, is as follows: DAGVTQSPTHLIKTRGQQVTLRCSPKSGHDTVSWYQQALGQGPQFIFQYYEEEERQRGNFPDRFSGHQFPNYSSELNVNALLLGDSALYLCASSLLAGGPTDTQYFGPGTRLTVL.

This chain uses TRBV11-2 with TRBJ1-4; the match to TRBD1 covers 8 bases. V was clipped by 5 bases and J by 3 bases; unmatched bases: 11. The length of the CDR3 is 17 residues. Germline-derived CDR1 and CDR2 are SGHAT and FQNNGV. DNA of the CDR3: TGTGCCAGCAGCCGGTTCCCCAGGGGGCAAGCTAATGAAAAACTGTTTTTT. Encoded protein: CASSRFPRGQANEKLFF.

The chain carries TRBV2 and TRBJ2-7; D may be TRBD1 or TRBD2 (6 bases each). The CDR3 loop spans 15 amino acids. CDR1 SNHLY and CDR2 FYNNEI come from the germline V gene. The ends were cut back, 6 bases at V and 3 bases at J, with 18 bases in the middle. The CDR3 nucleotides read TGTGCCAGCAGCCCTATGGGGGGCAGCTTCTACGAGCAGTACTTC. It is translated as CASSPMGGSFYEQYF.

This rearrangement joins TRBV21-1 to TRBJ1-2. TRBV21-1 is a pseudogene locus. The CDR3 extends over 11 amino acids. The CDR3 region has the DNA TGTGCCAGCAGCGGGGGGCATGGCTACACCTTC. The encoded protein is CASSGGHGYTF.

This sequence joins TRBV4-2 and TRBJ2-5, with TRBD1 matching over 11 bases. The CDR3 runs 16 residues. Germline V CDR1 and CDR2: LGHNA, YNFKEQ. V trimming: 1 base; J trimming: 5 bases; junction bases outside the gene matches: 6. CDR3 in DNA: TGTGCCAGCAGCCAAGCTTGGGACAGGGGGTCGGAGACCCAGTACTTC. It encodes CASSQAWDRGSETQYF.

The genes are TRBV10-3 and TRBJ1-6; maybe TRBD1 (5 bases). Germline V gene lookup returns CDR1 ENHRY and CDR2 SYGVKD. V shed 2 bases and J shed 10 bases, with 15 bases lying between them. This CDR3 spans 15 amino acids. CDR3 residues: CAISEGGRVDSPLHF. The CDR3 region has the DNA TGTGCCATCAGTGAGGGAGGCAGGGTCGACTCACCCCTCCACTTT.

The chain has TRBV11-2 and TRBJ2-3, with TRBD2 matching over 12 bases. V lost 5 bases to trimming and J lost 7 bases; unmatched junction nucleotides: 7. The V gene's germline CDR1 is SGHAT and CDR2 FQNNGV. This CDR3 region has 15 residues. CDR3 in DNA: TGTGCCAGCAGCCCAGGACTAGCGGGAAGGAATACGCAGTATTTT. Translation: CASSPGLAGRNTQYF.

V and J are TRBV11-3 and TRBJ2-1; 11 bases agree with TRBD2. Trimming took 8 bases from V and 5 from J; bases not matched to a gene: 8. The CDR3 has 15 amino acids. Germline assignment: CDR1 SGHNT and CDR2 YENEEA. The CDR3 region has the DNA TGTGCCAGCGCCCAAAAGGGACTAGCGGACAATGAGCAGTTCTTC. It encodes CASAQKGLADNEQFF.

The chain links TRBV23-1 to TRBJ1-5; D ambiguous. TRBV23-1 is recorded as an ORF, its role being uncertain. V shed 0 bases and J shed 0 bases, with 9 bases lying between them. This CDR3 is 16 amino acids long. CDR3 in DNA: TGCGCCAGCAGTCAATCAGGAGGAGATAGCAATCAGCCCCAGCATTTT. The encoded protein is CASSQSGGDSNQPQHF.

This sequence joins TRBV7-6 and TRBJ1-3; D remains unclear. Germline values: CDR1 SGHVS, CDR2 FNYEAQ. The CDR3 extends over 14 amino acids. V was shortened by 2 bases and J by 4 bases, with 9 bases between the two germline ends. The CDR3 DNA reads TGTGCCAGCAGCTTACAGAGGGAAGGAAACACCATATATTTT. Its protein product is CASSLQREGNTIYF.

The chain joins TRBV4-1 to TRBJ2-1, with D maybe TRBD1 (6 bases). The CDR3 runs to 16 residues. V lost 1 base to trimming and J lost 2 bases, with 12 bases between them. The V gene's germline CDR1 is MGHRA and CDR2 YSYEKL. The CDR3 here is CASSQVGAGAYNEQFF. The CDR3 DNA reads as TGCGCCAGCAGCCAAGTGGGCGCAGGGGCCTACAATGAGCAGTTCTTC.

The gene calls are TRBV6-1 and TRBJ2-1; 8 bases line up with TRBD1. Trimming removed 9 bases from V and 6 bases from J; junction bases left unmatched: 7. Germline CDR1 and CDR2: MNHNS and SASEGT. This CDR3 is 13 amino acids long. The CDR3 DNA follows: TGTGCCAGATCGGACAGGGTGGGCAATGAGCAGTTCTTC. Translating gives CARSDRVGNEQFF.